This T cell receptor beta chain is from a study of shared T cell receptors in the human thymus. V lost 7 bases, J lost 8 bases, and 11 bases lay in between. The CDR3 length is 12 residues. Germline CDR1 reads MNHNS; CDR2 reads SASEGT. Profiling relied on immunoSEQ multiplex PCR, and the TCRdb table lists in-frame clones only, not all of them. The top ten hold 0.008% to 0.011% of the sample, which has hundreds of thousands of clones, 75% to 90% seen once. These data also formed part of another study, on human thymus T cells. This second report adds: Serving as donors were healthy Finnish infants, each of whom was having open corrective surgery for congenital heart defects. Resections from corrective heart surgery provided thymus tissue. Both thymic and peripheral blood repertoires showed apparently biased V and J usage. Related work found strong thymic repertoire overlap between unrelated individuals.

The rearrangement joins TRBV6-1 to TRBJ1-4; D remains unclear. Material: thymocytes. The TCR was taken from a girl under three years old with a congenital heart defect. The CDR3 coding sequence is TGTGCCAGCAAAGGAGGGCACGAAAAACTGTTTTTT. Protein sequence: CASKGGHEKLFF.